This TCR beta chain was retrieved from a study of control samples from healthy donors and cancer patients. This CDR3 contains 15 residues. Trimming took 3 bases from V and 0 from J, leaving 14 bases between them. Per the germline V gene, CDR1 is SQVTM and CDR2 is ANQGSEA. This clone showed up just a few times. TCRdb's table, derived via immunoSEQ multiplex PCR, lists solely in-frame clones and lacks some. The repertoire holds 110,000 to 150,000 clones, with approximately 91% as singletons. The sequence came from a woman aged 25 to 39 in good health. The sample taken for sequencing was blood. The rearrangement uses TRBV29-1 and TRBJ1-1; possible D gene TRBD1, 5 bases. The CDR3 DNA reads TGCAGCGTTGAGGTAGGGGAGATTATGAACACTGAAGCTTTCTTT. Translating gives CSVEVGEIMNTEAFF.